The source of this T cell receptor (beta chain) is a study of cytomegalovirus exposure and HLA in healthy donors. Whole-study results and caveats: Later analysis associated a missense DCLRE1C variant with TCR beta V- and J-gene trimming. Most TCR sequences were seen very rarely across donors, but some public TCRs occurred in many. Exclusion applied to some V segments, including TRBV6-2 and TRBV6-3, as they were indistinguishable.

This clone was seen more than once but under ten times. The antigen is unknown. PCR amplification relied on 60 Vbeta primers (plus 13 Jbeta primers). Sequencing used immunoSEQ multiplex PCR; TCRdb keeps in-frame clones, though not all of them. Among 170,000 or so clones listed, around 80% were seen once. V was trimmed by 3 bases and J by 0 bases, leaving 4 bases between them. This CDR3 region has 13 residues. Germline V gene sequence: CDR1 KGHSH, CDR2 LQKENI. Material for sequencing was PBMCs. J is TRBJ2-3 and V is TRBV18, with D uncertain. The TCR sequence derives from a male donor in good health and CMV-seropositive. CDR3 sequence: CASSPPSTDTQYF. The CDR3 DNA follows: TGTGCCAGCTCACCCCCAAGCACAGATACGCAGTATTTT.